A selection of T cell receptor beta chains follows, all from one sample in a study of cytomegalovirus exposure and HLA in healthy donors. Profiled with immunoSEQ multiplex PCR; TCRdb holds only in-frame clones, not every one. Of some 84,000 clones in the sample, roughly 78% were seen once. The sample consisted of PBMCs. The receptors derive from a male donor in good health and CMV-seropositive. CDR3s include the opening cysteine and the closing phenylalanine or tryptophan. The order of the fields is V gene, J gene, D gene, CDR3 length, clone size, CDR3 DNA, CDR3 protein. The D gene is left open where the match is weak. Rows give clone size only sometimes, using once, few, many, or a class for an expanded clone.

TRBV4-3,TRBJ2-1,.,13,few,TGCGCCAGCAGCGGAGGAGTGGGCTATGAGCAGTTCTTC,CASSGGVGYEQFF
TRBV28,TRBJ2-7,.,14,.,TGTGCCAGTAGTTACACAGGAACTTCCTACGAGCAGTACTTC,CASSYTGTSYEQYF
TRBV27,TRBJ2-1,.,13,.,TGTGCCAGGTTAGGAGGTCCATACAATGAGCAGTTCTTC,CARLGGPYNEQFF
TRBV2,TRBJ2-5,.,11,.,TGTGCCGGAGGGACCGCGGAGACCCAGTACTTC,CAGGTAETQYF
TRBV18,TRBJ1-1,.,15,once,TGTGCCAGCTCACCATTCTTACAGGAGAACACTGAAGCTTTCTTT,CASSPFLQENTEAFF
TRBV5-1,TRBJ1-1,.,14,.,TGCGCCAGCAGCGAAAGGGGTCCGGGCACTGAAGCTTTCTTT,CASSERGPGTEAFF
TRBV6-4,TRBJ2-3,TRBD2,16,.,TGTGCCAGCAGTGACATAGCGGGGGGGGATACAGATACGCAGTATTTT,CASSDIAGGDTDTQYF
TRBV2,TRBJ2-1,TRBD2,15,.,TGTGCCAGCAGTGTGTCGGGAGGGCCAACTAATGAGCAGTTCTTC,CASSVSGGPTNEQFF
TRBV28,TRBJ2-7,TRBD1,12,.,TGTGCCAGCATGTTGAGGGGGCCCGAGCAGTACTTC,CASMLRGPEQYF
TRBV27,TRBJ2-1,.,11,.,TGTGCCAGCAGTTTCAGCAATGAGCAGTTCTTC,CASSFSNEQFF
TRBV30,TRBJ1-1,.,13,.,TGTGCCTGGAGCGGAGTCCCGGGAACTGAAGCTTTCTTT,CAWSGVPGTEAFF
TRBV29-1,TRBJ1-2,TRBD1,15,.,TGCAGCGTTGACAAACGGGGACAGGCTAACTATGGCTACACCTTC,CSVDKRGQANYGYTF
TRBV19,TRBJ1-4,.,15,.,TGTGCCAGTAGTACCTCAGGGCTGTCTAATGAAAAACTGTTTTTT,CASSTSGLSNEKLFF
TRBV10-3,TRBJ2-2,TRBD2,16,.,TGTGCCATCAGTAAGAGTAGCGGGAGGGCGGCCGGGGAGCTGTTTTTT,CAISKSSGRAAGELFF
TRBV7-3,TRBJ2-1,TRBD2,15,.,TGTGCCAGCAGCTCTCTAGCGGGGGTATACAATGAGCAGTTCTTC,CASSSLAGVYNEQFF
TRBV27,TRBJ2-7,TRBD2,19,.,TGTGCCAGCAGTTTGCGGACTAGCGGGAGAGGTCATACGCGGTACGAGCAGTACTTC,CASSLRTSGRGHTRYEQYF
TRBV6-5,TRBJ2-5,.,15,.,TGTGCCAGCAGTTACCTGGGGGCAACAGAGGAGACCCAGTACTTC,CASSYLGATEETQYF
TRBV6-5,TRBJ1-2,.,15,few,TGTGCCAGCAGTAAGACTCCGGGAGATAACTATGGCTACACCTTC,CASSKTPGDNYGYTF
TRBV2,TRBJ1-5,TRBD1,14,.,TGTGCCAGCAGACCGGACAGGGGGTGGCAGCCCCAGCATTTT,CASRPDRGWQPQHF
TRBV28,TRBJ1-2,.,15,.,TGTGCCAGCAAGTTTATGTCGGGGGGAAACTATGGCTACACCTTC,CASKFMSGGNYGYTF
TRBV4-2,TRBJ2-2,.,14,.,TGTGCCAGCAGCCAAGGGTTAGACACCGGGGAGCTGTTTTTT,CASSQGLDTGELFF
TRBV25-1,TRBJ2-3,TRBD1,16,.,TGTGCCAGCAGTCCAGACAGGGGGGGCAACACAGATACGCAGTATTTT,CASSPDRGGNTDTQYF
TRBV5-1,TRBJ1-3,.,14,.,TGCGCCAGCAGCTTGGCGACAGTGAAGGACACCATATATTTT,CASSLATVKDTIYF
TRBV9,TRBJ1-3,.,13,.,TGTGCCAGCAGCGTGGAGGGGGGAAACACCATATATTTT,CASSVEGGNTIYF
TRBV10-3,TRBJ1-1,.,12,.,TGTGCCATCACGCAGGGCGGGGCTGAAGCTTTCTTT,CAITQGGAEAFF
TRBV5-1,TRBJ2-7,TRBD1,15,few,TGCGCCAGCAGCTCAGGGGGCCAGTACTCCTACGAGCAGTACTTC,CASSSGGQYSYEQYF
TRBV27,TRBJ2-7,.,14,.,TGTGCCAGCAGGCCAACTTCCTACTACTACGAGCAGTACTTC,CASRPTSYYYEQYF
TRBV7-8,TRBJ1-1,TRBD1,14,few,TGTGCCAGCAGCTACCGACAGGGGAACACTGAAGCTTTCTTT,CASSYRQGNTEAFF
TRBV11-2,TRBJ1-2,TRBD1,15,.,TGTGCCAGCAGCTTAGTTGAGGGGGCAGGCTATGGCTACACCTTC,CASSLVEGAGYGYTF
TRBV7-6,TRBJ2-7,TRBD1,14,.,TGTGCCAGCAGCTCGAGACAGGGGACGGTCGAGCAGTACTTC,CASSSRQGTVEQYF
TRBV29-1,TRBJ1-2,.,10,.,TGCACCGTACGGGAGTATGGCTACACCTTC,CTVREYGYTF
TRBV6-6,TRBJ1-2,.,12,.,TGTGCCAGCACGGACAGCATAGGTGGCTACACCTTC,CASTDSIGGYTF
TRBV7-9,TRBJ2-2,.,15,.,TGTGCCAGCCCCTTTGAGGGAGGGAACACCGGGGAGCTGTTTTTT,CASPFEGGNTGELFF
TRBV28,TRBJ1-2,TRBD1,15,.,TGTGCCAGCAGTTTACAGGGGGCCACTTCGGGTGGCTACACCTTC,CASSLQGATSGGYTF
TRBV4-1,TRBJ2-7,TRBD2,14,.,TGCGCCAGCAGCCAAGCTAGCGGGGCCTACGAGCAGTACTTC,CASSQASGAYEQYF
TRBV27,TRBJ2-7,.,14,few,TGTGCCAGCAGACTTCTCGGAGCAAACTACGAGCAGTACTTC,CASRLLGANYEQYF
TRBV27,TRBJ1-5,TRBD1,15,.,TGTGCCAGCAGGCACCTTCCAGGGGGCGATCAGCCCCAGCATTTT,CASRHLPGGDQPQHF
TRBV7-8,TRBJ2-7,.,13,.,TGTGCCAGCAGCTTAATCCCCCCAGTCGAGCAGTACTTC,CASSLIPPVEQYF
TRBV6-6,TRBJ2-7,TRBD1,14,once,TGTGCCAGCACCCTCTCGGACAGGGTTTTCGAGCAGTACTTC,CASTLSDRVFEQYF
TRBV4-3,TRBJ2-1,TRBD2,15,few,TGCGCCAGCAGCCAGCTTAGCGGGGAGCCCAATGAGCAGTTCTTC,CASSQLSGEPNEQFF
TRBV5-4,TRBJ2-1,TRBD2,17,.,TGTGCCAGCAGCATCCATAGCGGGAGGGCCGTACTCAATGAGCAGTTCTTC,CASSIHSGRAVLNEQFF
TRBV10-1,TRBJ2-2,.,14,few,TGCGCCAGCAGTGAGTCTACAGTCACCGGGGAGCTGTTTTTT,CASSESTVTGELFF
TRBV10-3,TRBJ1-1,.,15,.,TGTGCCATCAGTGAGTCGAACAGGAGGAACACTGAAGCTTTCTTT,CAISESNRRNTEAFF
TRBV25-1,TRBJ2-3,.,12,.,TGTGCCAGCAGTGAATCGGGAAATACGCAGTATTTT,CASSESGNTQYF
TRBV5-6,TRBJ1-3,TRBD1,15,few,TGTGCCAGCAGCGGAGGGGGCGGCGGGAGGAACACCATATATTTT,CASSGGGGGRNTIYF
TRBV19,TRBJ2-2,.,13,.,TGTGCCAGTAGTGCCCTCGGAGGCGGGGAGCTGTTTTTT,CASSALGGGELFF
TRBV5-1,TRBJ2-3,TRBD1,15,.,TGCGCCAGCAGCTCCGGGACAGGGGTCACAGATACGCAGTATTTT,CASSSGTGVTDTQYF
TRBV11-2,TRBJ2-2,.,17,.,TGTGCCAGCAGCTTAGCGGGTTCGGGATTCAACACCGGGGAGCTGTTTTTT,CASSLAGSGFNTGELFF